These 2 T cell receptor beta chains were sequenced from one sample in a study of tumour-infiltrating T cells in Burkitt lymphoma. Some clones are missing from TCRdb's copy, which holds only in-frame ones; the method was immunoSEQ multiplex PCR. This sample carries tens of thousands of clones, less than 40% of them seen once, and the ten largest clones take under 3.5%. The sample comprised tumor tissue. Receptors were obtained from a human donor with Burkitt lymphoma.

The V gene is TRBV23-1, the J gene TRBJ1-5, with D unclear. TRBV23-1 is an ORF for which the function is uncertain. Trimming removed 2 bases from V and 2 bases from J, with 1 base in between. The CDR3 runs 12 residues. The CDR3 DNA is TGCGCCAGCAGTCAAGGCAATCAGCCCCAGCATTTT. As protein: CASSQGNQPQHF.

The chain joins TRBV4-2 to TRBJ2-3; TRBD2 matches 8 bases. Germline V gene sequence: CDR1 LGHNA, CDR2 YNFKEQ. The junction had 14 bases not matched to a gene; V was cut back by 4 bases and J by 2 bases. This CDR3 has 18 amino acids. DNA for the CDR3: TGTGCCAGCAGCCTCCATACTCTGGCGGGGGGTTACACAGATACGCAGTATTTT. Its translation is CASSLHTLAGGYTDTQYF.